This entry features one T cell receptor (beta chain) sequence. The antigen remains undetermined. This sample stems from a study of shared clonotypes between healthy human individuals. Profiled with immunoSEQ multiplex PCR; TCRdb holds only in-frame clones, not every one. Here the sample spans about 2.5 million clones, around 92% being singletons. Findings and limits, study-wide: Despite large depth, rarefaction showed incomplete sorted-subset sequencing.

Researchers partitioned CD4+ cells into CD45RA+ naive and CD45RA-negative memory subsets. The CDR3 extends over 12 amino acids. The V end was cut by 0 bases, the J end by 9 bases, with 8 bases between. CDR1 and CDR2 (germline): MDHEN, SYDVKM. Specimen: naive CD4+ T cells from PBMCs. Subset reported: CD45RA+ positively selected. V usage is TRBV28 and J usage is TRBJ1-1; D remains ambiguous. The TCR originated in a man younger than 30 in good health. Some clones in this sample may be carry-over from other donors' samples. CDR3 DNA: TGTGCCAGCAGTTTATGGAGGCAACAAGCTTTCTTT. Translating it yields CASSLWRQQAFF.